Sequencing of this T cell receptor (beta chain) was carried out in a study of T cell changes during pregnancy in multiple sclerosis. Assay used: immunoSEQ multiplex PCR; TCRdb lists only in-frame clones, some missing. In the table there are 89,000 or so clones, about nine tenths of which are singletons. This CDR3 is 15 amino acids long. Trimming cost V 5 bases and J 5 bases; bases outside gene matches: 10. From germline, CDR1 is MNHEY and CDR2 SVGAGI. The sample in question was PBMCs, obtained in the first trimester of pregnancy. This sequence was found in a female donor in good health, serving as a control in a pregnancy study. Some clones in this sample may be carry-over from other donors' samples. The chain recombines TRBV6-5 with TRBJ1-2, with 8 bases matching TRBD1. The CDR3 is CASSARTGQGYGYTF. In nucleotides, the CDR3 is TGTGCCAGCAGTGCCCGGACAGGGCAAGGGTATGGCTACACCTTC.